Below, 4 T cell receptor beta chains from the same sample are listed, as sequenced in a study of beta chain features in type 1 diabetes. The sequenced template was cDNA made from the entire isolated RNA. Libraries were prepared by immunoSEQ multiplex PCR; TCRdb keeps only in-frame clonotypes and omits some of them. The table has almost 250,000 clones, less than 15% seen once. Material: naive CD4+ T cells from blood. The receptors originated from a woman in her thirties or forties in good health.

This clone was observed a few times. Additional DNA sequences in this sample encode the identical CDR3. In DNA, the CDR3 is TGTGCCAGCAGCCCGGGACAGCTCCAAGAGACCCAGTACTTC. Protein: CASSPGQLQETQYF. This chain connects TRBV9 to TRBJ2-5, with 7 bases lining up with TRBD1. This CDR3 spans 14 amino acids. Germline V gives CDR1 SGDLS, CDR2 YYNGEE. After removal of 4 bases from V and 1 base from J, the junction contained 4 bases not matched to a gene.

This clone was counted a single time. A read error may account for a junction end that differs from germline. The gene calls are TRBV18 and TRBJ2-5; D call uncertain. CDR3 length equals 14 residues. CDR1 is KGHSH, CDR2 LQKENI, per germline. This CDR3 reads CASLPRQDQETQYF. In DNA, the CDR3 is TGTGCCAGCTTACCACGGCAAGACCAAGAGACCCAGTACTTC.

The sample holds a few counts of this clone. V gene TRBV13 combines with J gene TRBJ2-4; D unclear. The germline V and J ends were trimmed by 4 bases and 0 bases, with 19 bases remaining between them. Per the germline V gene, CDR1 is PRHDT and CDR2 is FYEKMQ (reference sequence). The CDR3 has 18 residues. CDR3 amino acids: CASSSGRSRNLAKNIQYF. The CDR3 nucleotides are TGTGCCAGCAGCTCCGGCCGTTCTAGAAACCTAGCCAAAAACATTCAGTACTTC.

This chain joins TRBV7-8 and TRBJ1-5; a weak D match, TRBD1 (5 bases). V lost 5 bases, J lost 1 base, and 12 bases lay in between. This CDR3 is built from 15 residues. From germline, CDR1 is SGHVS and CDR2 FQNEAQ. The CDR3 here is CASSGRGGSNQPQHF. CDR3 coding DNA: TGTGCCAGCAGCGGCCGGGGGGGGAGCAATCAGCCCCAGCATTTT.